This TCR beta chain was sequenced in a study of T cells in Graves' hyperthyroidism and ophthalmopathy. What was amplified from RNA transcripts were TCR beta CDR3 regions. Carried out on the TCR CDR3, a first-round RT-PCR used the HTBI primer set. TCRdb called the multiplex PCR reads again in MiXCR, with one record for every CDR3 protein. The sample lists some 690,000 distinct CDR3 sequences, roughly 17% seen once, with around 15% in the top ten. The germline gives CDR1 MGHDK, CDR2 SYGVNS. V was cut by 4 bases and J by 2 bases, with 12 bases left in between. The length of the CDR3 is 14 residues. This sequence was found in a man aged 45-65 years with Graves' hyperthyroidism. V usage is TRBV25-1 and J usage is TRBJ2-7; the D gene is possibly TRBD2 (6 bases). The sample taken for sequencing was blood. This CDR3 is CASSVEGGPYEQYF. For the CDR3, the DNA is TGTGCCAGCAGTGTGGAGGGTGGTCCCTACGAGCAGTACTTC.